Below, 27 T cell receptor beta chains from the same sample are listed, as sequenced in a study of blood T cell repertoires in COVID-19. Method: immunoSEQ multiplex PCR; TCRdb's copy keeps in-frame clones and lacks some. The sample has 150,000 to 200,000 clones, 75% to 90% seen once; the top ten hold roughly 5%. Sequencing input: PBMCs or T cells enriched from blood (not recorded which). Receptors were obtained from a man aged 70-80 years who had been exposed to COVID-19.

This clone was seen only a few times. V is TRBV4-1 and J is TRBJ1-5; 11 positions agree with TRBD1. Germline CDR1 and CDR2: MGHRA and YSYEKL. This CDR3 region has 15 residues. Losses at the gene ends were 4 bases for V and 4 bases for J; bases not matched to a gene: 3. The CDR3 nucleotides are TGCGCCAGCAGCCCCGGGACAGGGGGAAATCAGCCCCAGCATTTT. The encoded protein is CASSPGTGGNQPQHF.

The CDR3 spells CASSQDQGGYEQYF. The CDR3 DNA reads TGCGCCAGCAGCCAAGATCAGGGCGGCTACGAGCAGTACTTC. This chain joins TRBV4-1 and TRBJ2-7; D might be TRBD1 (5 bases). V was clipped by 0 bases and J by 3 bases, with 9 bases between them. The CDR3 is 14 residues long. Germline V gives CDR1 MGHRA, CDR2 YSYEKL.

This clone was seen just once. This rearrangement joins TRBV5-3 to TRBJ2-7; the match to TRBD1 covers 9 bases. TRBV5-3 is annotated as an ORF whose role is uncertain. The V and J ends lost 4 bases and 0 bases, in that order; junction bases with no gene match: 11. This CDR3 spans 17 amino acids. The CDR3 sequence is CARSPGQGTYRSYEQYF. The DNA of the CDR3 is TGTGCCAGAAGCCCGGGACAGGGTACCTATCGCTCCTACGAGCAGTACTTC.

The chain couples TRBV7-3 to TRBJ2-1; possibly TRBD2 for D (5 bases). The CDR3 consists of 11 residues. The V end was cut by 5 bases, the J end by 10 bases, with 9 bases between. Germline values: CDR1 SGHTA, CDR2 FQGTGA. The CDR3 loop reads CASSPGLEQFF. As DNA, the CDR3 is TGTGCCAGCAGCCCGGGGTTGGAGCAGTTCTTC. Together with reference TRBV7-3 and TRBJ2-1, the CDR3 gives the full variable domain: GAGVSQTPSNKVTEKGKYVELRCDPISGHTALYWYRQSLGQGPEFLIYFQGTGAADDSGLPNDRFFAVRPEGSVSTLKIQRTERGDSAVYLCASSPGLEQFFGPGTRLTVL.

V is TRBV2 and J is TRBJ2-5; no clear D gene. Germline loops: CDR1 SNHLY, CDR2 FYNNEI. The CDR3 is 13 amino acids. V dropped 6 bases and J dropped 2 bases, with 10 bases sitting between them. The CDR3 here is CASRREAQETQYF. CDR3 DNA sequence: TGTGCCAGCAGGAGAGAGGCGCAAGAGACCCAGTACTTC.

This rearrangement joins TRBV6-2 or TRBV6-3 to TRBJ2-7, with 11 nucleotides matching TRBD2. With V trimmed by 4 bases and J by 1 base, 6 bases remained unmatched. Germline V gene sequence: CDR1 MNHEY, CDR2 SVGEGT. The CDR3 totals 16 residues. The CDR3 spells CASSSASGGRSYEQYF. The CDR3 DNA is TGTGCCAGCAGTTCCGCTAGCGGGGGGAGATCCTACGAGCAGTACTTC.

The CDR3 region is CASSLTVDYGYTF. The CDR3 nucleotides read TGTGCCAGCTCACTAACAGTTGACTATGGCTACACCTTC. V and J are TRBV18 and TRBJ1-2; D not resolved. Germline V lookup: CDR1 KGHSH, CDR2 LQKENI. There are 13 residues in the CDR3. The germline V and J ends were trimmed by 4 bases and 3 bases, with 9 bases remaining between them.

The rearrangement links TRBV5-1 to TRBJ2-3; D uncertain. The CDR3 extends over 13 amino acids. Germline-derived CDR1 and CDR2 are SGHRS and YFSETQ. V lost 4 bases and J 3 bases, leaving 9 bases between the germline ends. The CDR3 DNA reads as TGCGCCAGCAGCCTCTATTTAACAGATACGCAGTATTTT. Translating gives CASSLYLTDTQYF.

The chain links TRBV10-3 to TRBJ1-2; 7 bases agree with TRBD1. The CDR3 length is 16 residues. Germline loops: CDR1 ENHRY, CDR2 SYGVKD. J lost 0 bases, V lost 5 bases, and 9 bases had no gene match. CDR3 in DNA: TGTGCCATCAGTTCACAGGAGGGGACAGCTAACTATGGCTACACCTTC. Translation: CAISSQEGTANYGYTF.

CDR3 in amino acids: CANSLGLAGGYSLETQYF. CDR3 bases: TGTGCCAACTCGCTCGGACTAGCAGGTGGTTATAGTCTAGAGACCCAGTACTTC. The chain recombines TRBV27 with TRBJ2-5; 8 nucleotides align to TRBD2. The CDR3 covers 18 residues. V lost 10 bases and J lost 4; bases outside the gene matches: 23. CDR1 is MNHEY and CDR2 is SMNVEV in the germline V gene (reference sequence).

The rearrangement links TRBV10-2 to TRBJ1-2; tentative D call: TRBD1 (6 bases). Germline CDR1 and CDR2: WSHSY and SAAADI. CDR3 size: 15 residues. Trimming took off 0 bases at V and 5 bases at J, with 13 bases between the two ends. CDR3 sequence (DNA): TGCGCCAGCAGTGAGTCGAGACAGGCGAATTATGGCTACACCTTC. Translation: CASSESRQANYGYTF.

The chain joins TRBV28 to TRBJ1-1, with 9 bases identical to TRBD1. The CDR3 runs 12 residues. J was trimmed by 12 bases and V by 6 bases; bases with no gene match: 8. Germline CDR1 and CDR2: MDHEN and SYDVKM. Here the CDR3 reads CASRLPTGGTFF. The DNA for the CDR3 is TGTGCCAGCAGACTTCCGACAGGGGGGACTTTCTTT. Full variable domain (remainder filled in from reference TRBV28 and TRBJ1-1): DVKVTQSSRYLVKRTGEKVFLECVQDMDHENMFWYRQDPGLGLRLIYFSYDVKMKEKGDIPEGYSVSREKKERFSLILESASTNQTSMYLCASRLPTGGTFFGQGTRLTVV.

The chain recombines TRBV28 with TRBJ2-4, with unresolved D. Trimming pared 6 bases from V and 3 bases from J, leaving 15 bases between. The V gene's germline CDR1 is MDHEN and CDR2 SYDVKM. The CDR3 sequence is 15 residues long. The CDR3 DNA follows: TGTGCCAGCAGCCCTTCCGACATCCTCAAAAACATTCAGTACTTC. Protein sequence: CASSPSDILKNIQYF.

This sequence joins TRBV6-5 and TRBJ1-2; no definite D call. Trimming removed 2 bases at V and 0 bases at J, with 4 bases between. CDR3 size: 13 residues. Germline V gene sequence: CDR1 MNHEY, CDR2 SVGAGI. As DNA, the CDR3 is TGTGCCAGCAGTTACCTGTCTAACTATGGCTACACCTTC. Translated: CASSYLSNYGYTF.

The chain uses TRBV5-4 and TRBJ2-2; D uncertain. CDR1 and CDR2 (germline): SGHNT, YYREEE (reference sequence). Between the trimmed V and J ends, which lost 2 bases and 0 bases, there was a span of 8 bases. The CDR3 loop spans 15 amino acids. The CDR3 nucleotides read TGTGCCAGCAGCTTAACGGTGCCGAACACCGGGGAGCTGTTTTTT. Translated: CASSLTVPNTGELFF.

CDR3 amino acids: CASSSVLAGVGETQYF. The CDR3 nucleotides are TGTGCCAGCAGCTCTGTACTAGCGGGAGTTGGTGAGACCCAGTACTTC. The rearrangement links TRBV7-2 to TRBJ2-5; 11 bases agree with TRBD2. With 4 bases clipped from V and 5 bases from J, the junction kept 9 bases outside the gene matches. The CDR3 totals 16 residues. Germline V lookup: CDR1 SGHTA, CDR2 FQGNSA.

This chain links TRBV7-6 with TRBJ2-7, with TRBD2 matching over 7 bases. The CDR3 extends over 18 amino acids. CDR1 and CDR2 from the germline V gene are SGHVS and FNYEAQ. The V and J ends lost 0 bases and 0 bases, in that order; junction bases with no gene match: 11. The CDR3 reads CASSLAPGGGTFSYEQYF. In DNA, the CDR3 is TGTGCCAGCAGCTTAGCGCCGGGGGGTGGGACCTTCTCCTACGAGCAGTACTTC.

This rearrangement joins TRBV27 to TRBJ1-2; 7 positions agree with TRBD1. CDR1 and CDR2 (germline): MNHEY, SMNVEV (reference sequence). The length of the CDR3 is 13 residues. After removal of 6 bases from V and 3 bases from J, the junction contained 4 bases not matched to a gene. This chain's CDR3 is CASRSGTDYGYTF. In DNA, the CDR3 is TGTGCCAGCAGATCGGGGACAGACTATGGCTACACCTTC.

The chain employs TRBV5-5 and TRBJ1-4; D is possibly TRBD1 (6 bases). The CDR3 loop spans 15 amino acids. Germline lookup yields CDR1 SGHKS and CDR2 YYEKEE (reference sequence). Trimming took 3 bases from V and 3 from J, leaving 12 bases between them. This CDR3 is CASSYGTTANEKLFF. The CDR3 DNA reads TGTGCCAGCAGCTACGGGACAACGGCTAATGAAAAACTGTTTTTT.

J is TRBJ1-2 and V is TRBV7-2; D perhaps matches TRBD1 (5 bases). CDR1 SGHTA and CDR2 FQGNSA come from the germline V gene. V lost 2 bases and J lost 2, with 12 bases in between. The CDR3 spans 15 residues. CDR3 sequence (DNA): TGTGCCAGCAGCTTACAGGGCCTTTTAAACTATGGCTACACCTTC. Encoded protein: CASSLQGLLNYGYTF.

The V and J genes are TRBV6-5 and TRBJ2-5; TRBD1 is a possible D gene (6 bases). Trimming left V 4 bases short and J 5 bases short, with 14 bases between. This CDR3 contains 14 residues. Germline CDR1 and CDR2: MNHEY and SVGAGI. The CDR3 region is CASSSTTGLETQYF. The CDR3 DNA reads as TGTGCCAGCAGTTCTACCACAGGGTTGGAGACCCAGTACTTC.

This rearrangement joins TRBV3-1 (or the pseudogene TRBV3-2) to TRBJ1-3; 8 nucleotides line up with TRBD1. The length of the CDR3 is 14 residues. Germline V gene lookup returns CDR1 LGHDT and CDR2 YNNKEL (reference sequence). J gave up 8 bases and V 4 bases, and 7 bases lay outside the gene matches. The CDR3 sequence is CASSPRTGKDTIYF. CDR3 sequence (DNA): TGTGCCAGCAGCCCCCGGACAGGGAAAGACACCATATATTTT.

The chain uses TRBV9 and TRBJ2-2, with TRBD1 matching over 7 bases. With 3 bases clipped from V and 3 bases from J, the junction kept 5 bases outside the gene matches. CDR3 length: 15 residues. Germline CDR1 is SGDLS and CDR2 is YYNGEE. In DNA, the CDR3 is TGTGCCAGCAGCGGCGAGGACAGGTACACCGGGGAGCTGTTTTTT. It encodes CASSGEDRYTGELFF. Full variable domain (outside the CDR3, taken from reference TRBV9 and TRBJ2-2): DSGVTQTPKHLITATGQRVTLRCSPRSGDLSVYWYQQSLDQGLQFLIQYYNGEERAKGNILERFSAQQFPDLHSELNLSSLELGDSALYFCASSGEDRYTGELFFGEGSRLTVL.

The chain uses TRBV5-6 and TRBJ2-7; weak D call: TRBD2 (6 bases). With 4 bases removed from V and 2 bases from J, the gap between germline ends came to 16 bases. Per the germline V gene, CDR1 is SGHDT and CDR2 is YYEEEE. The CDR3 contains 15 residues. The CDR3 here is CASSPAGLAAYEQYF. CDR3 sequence (DNA): TGTGCCAGCAGCCCGGCAGGTTTAGCGGCCTACGAGCAGTACTTC. The full variable domain, its missing parts supplied by reference TRBV5-6 and TRBJ2-7, is DAGVTQSPTHLIKTRGQQVTLRCSPKSGHDTVSWYQQALGQGPQFIFQYYEEEERQRGNFPDRFSGHQFPNYSSELNVNALLLGDSALYLCASSPAGLAAYEQYFGPGTRLTVT.

The J gene is TRBJ1-6, the V gene TRBV4-1, with TRBD1 as a possible D gene (5 bases). CDR3 length equals 18 residues. Germline values: CDR1 MGHRA, CDR2 YSYEKL. V dropped 1 base and J dropped 0 bases, with 13 bases sitting between them. CDR3 region: CASSQVPGLSSYNSPLHF. In nucleotides, the CDR3 is TGCGCCAGCAGCCAAGTCCCAGGGCTGAGCTCCTATAATTCACCCCTCCACTTT.

The chain links TRBV6-5 to TRBJ2-2; maybe TRBD2 (5 bases). Trimming took 2 bases from V and 6 from J, leaving 10 bases between them. The CDR3 contains 14 residues. Germline V gives CDR1 MNHEY, CDR2 SVGAGI. The CDR3 is CASSYREIAGELFF. CDR3 in DNA: TGTGCCAGCAGTTACAGGGAGATCGCCGGGGAGCTGTTTTTT.

This sequence joins TRBV28 and TRBJ2-7, with 10 bases identical to TRBD2. CDR3 size: 15 residues. Germline-derived CDR1 and CDR2 are MDHEN and SYDVKM. V trimming: 5 bases; J trimming: 2 bases; junction bases outside the gene matches: 6. The CDR3 region is CASSRTGTSAYEQYF. In nucleotides, the CDR3 is TGTGCCAGCAGTAGGACCGGGACTAGCGCCTACGAGCAGTACTTC.